A selection of T cell receptor beta chains follows, all from one sample in a study of beta chain features in type 1 diabetes. Generated by immunoSEQ multiplex PCR, the TCRdb table keeps only in-frame clones and is missing some. The sample consists of approximately 43,000 clones, 60% to 75% of them appearing once. Sequencing input: Tregs from blood. These receptors all come from a man aged 30-40 years with type 1 diabetes. Some clones in this sample may be carry-over from other donors' samples. Each CDR3 is given with its conserved first and last residue. The D gene is left open where the match is weak. Size tells how often a clone was seen (once, few, many) or the class of an expanded clone, and some rows leave it out.

clone_size	d_call	v_call	j_call	cdr3_aa	cdr3_nt
few	NA	TRBV19	TRBJ1-2	CASSPRRQTSNYGYTF	TGTGCCAGTAGTCCGCGGAGGCAGACGTCTAACTATGGCTACACCTTC
few	TRBD2	TRBV5-5	TRBJ2-2	CASSPQGSGAAGELFF	TGTGCCAGCAGCCCCCAGGGTAGCGGGGCGGCCGGGGAGCTGTTTTTT
NA	NA	TRBV29-1	TRBJ1-1	CSVEHGGAFF	TGCAGCGTTGAACACGGGGGGGCTTTCTTT
NA	NA	TRBV10-3	TRBJ2-7	CAIRSGTGSYEQYF	TGTGCCATCAGATCCGGGACTGGCTCCTACGAGCAGTACTTC
few	TRBD1	TRBV7-2	TRBJ2-7	CASSISGQGYEQYF	TGTGCCAGCAGCATTTCGGGACAGGGATACGAGCAGTACTTC
few	TRBD1	TRBV6-5	TRBJ2-7	CASSIDRGRAEQYF	TGTGCCAGCAGTATCGACAGGGGTAGGGCCGAGCAGTACTTC
NA	TRBD1	TRBV6-1	TRBJ1-1	CASRSTGGTEAFF	TGTGCCAGCAGGTCGACAGGGGGGACTGAAGCTTTCTTT
NA	NA	TRBV19	TRBJ1-1	CASSINMNTEAFF	TGTGCCAGTAGTATAAACATGAACACTGAAGCTTTCTTT
NA	NA	TRBV11-1	TRBJ1-1	CASSPIGRQGSPEAFF	TGTGCCAGCAGCCCCATTGGGAGGCAGGGCTCTCCTGAAGCTTTCTTT
few	TRBD1	TRBV28	TRBJ2-7	CASSSGQSYEQYF	TGTGCCAGCAGTTCGGGACAGAGCTACGAGCAGTACTTC
few	TRBD2	TRBV5-4	TRBJ2-2	CASSLGGGRRTGELFF	TGTGCCAGCAGCTTGGGCGGGGGGCGAAGGACCGGGGAGCTGTTTTTT
NA	TRBD2	TRBV7-8	TRBJ2-3	CASSLTSGTDTQYF	TGTGCCAGCAGCTTGACTAGCGGAACAGATACGCAGTATTTT
NA	TRBD2	TRBV7-2	TRBJ2-6	CASSFSGGGAGANVLTF	TGTGCCAGCAGCTTCTCCGGGGGGGGAGCTGGGGCCAACGTCCTGACTTTC
NA	NA	TRBV29-1	TRBJ2-7	CSVDGGGYEQYF	TGCAGCGTTGACGGGGGTGGGTACGAGCAGTACTTC
few	TRBD2	TRBV5-1	TRBJ2-5	CASSLEASGGTETQYF	TGCGCCAGCAGCTTGGAAGCTAGCGGGGGGACGGAGACCCAGTACTTC
NA	TRBD2	TRBV2	TRBJ2-7	CAGTGGYEQYF	TGTGCCGGCACGGGGGGCTACGAGCAGTACTTC
NA	NA	TRBV5-1	TRBJ2-3	CASSLEPRDTQYF	TGCGCCAGCAGCTTGGAACCGAGGGATACGCAGTATTTT
NA	TRBD2	TRBV4-3	TRBJ2-5	CASSPGLQETQYF	TGCGCCAGCAGCCCGGGACTACAAGAGACCCAGTACTTC
NA	NA	TRBV5-1	TRBJ1-6	CASSLDVGASSPLHF	TGCGCCAGCAGCTTGGACGTAGGGGCGTCTTCACCCCTCCACTTT
NA	NA	TRBV9	TRBJ2-3	CASSVRARTDTQYF	TGTGCCAGCAGCGTGAGGGCAAGGACAGATACGCAGTATTTT
NA	TRBD2	TRBV11-2	TRBJ2-7	CASSLGGGEQYF	TGTGCCAGCAGCTTAGGGGGGGGCGAGCAGTACTTC
NA	TRBD1	TRBV19	TRBJ1-3	CASSIRGQGAGNTIYF	TGTGCCAGTAGTATCCGAGGACAGGGTGCTGGAAACACCATATATTTT